These 32 T cell receptor beta chains were all obtained from the same sample, sequenced in a study of T cells after yellow fever vaccination (dated 2019 in TCRdb). The treatment or condition label corresponds to: live attenuated yellow fever vaccine strain. Receptors were amplified or captured by 5' RACE. Data came from an Illumina NovaSeq 6000. Through fastp at Q25 and MiXCR, TCRdb rebuilt clones from the public reads, retaining in-frame beta chains. Rows matching on CDR3 protein sequence are summarized as one entry with the most common DNA and genes. The sample yields about 300,000 distinct CDR3 sequences; roughly 9% were counted once. 3% to 4% of the sample belongs to the ten largest clones. The sequencing used CD4+ T cells sorted from PBMCs, collected 5 days after the yellow fever booster vaccination. The receptors here all came from a man younger than 35 who received the YFV17D yellow fever vaccine.

This clonotype has more than one count but fewer than ten. The V call is TRBV6-6, the J call TRBJ2-2; D ambiguous. V shed 2 bases and J shed 3 bases, with 7 bases lying between them. From germline, CDR1 is MNHNY and CDR2 SVGAGI (reference sequence). The CDR3 has 14 residues. The CDR3 bases are TGTGCCAGCAGTTACGTCAGTTACACCGGGGAGCTGTTTTTT. Translated, it gives CASSYVSYTGELFF.

In its sample, this clonotype was seen many times. The gene calls are TRBV7-9 and TRBJ2-7; no clear D. From germline, CDR1 is SEHNR and CDR2 FQNEAQ (reference sequence). V was pared by 1 base and J by 7 bases, with 14 bases between. The CDR3 runs 14 residues. The CDR3: CASSLGVLRSEQYV. CDR3 DNA sequence: TGTGCCAGCAGCTTAGGAGTTCTACGTTCGGAGCAGTACGTC.

The rearrangement links TRBV19 to TRBJ1-1; unclear D gene. There are 11 residues in the CDR3. V was shortened by 4 bases and J by 7 bases, with 7 bases between the two germline ends. The germline V gene encodes CDR1 LNHDA and CDR2 SQIVND (reference sequence). The CDR3 DNA sequence: TGTGCCAGTAGTACTCGGGGTGAAGCTTTCTTT. This gives the protein CASSTRGEAFF.

The chain recombines TRBV11-2 with TRBJ1-2; 8 nucleotides align to TRBD1. The V gene's germline CDR1 is SGHAT and CDR2 FQNNGV. Trimming at V came to 4 bases and at J to 3 bases, leaving 7 bases not matched to a gene. The CDR3 length is 15 residues. Here the CDR3 reads CASSSGQGRDYGYTF. CDR3 bases: TGTGCCAGCAGCTCCGGACAGGGACGGGACTATGGCTACACCTTC.

This clonotype was found a few times. The chain's CDR3 is CASSFGLTRNQPQHF. The DNA for the CDR3 is TGTGCCAGCAGTTTCGGCTTGACACGCAATCAGCCCCAGCATTTT. The chain joins TRBV12-3 or TRBV12-4 to TRBJ1-5; no clear D. With 3 bases removed from V and 2 bases from J, the gap between germline ends came to 11 bases. There are 15 residues in the CDR3.

This clonotype was recorded a few times. The chain is built from TRBV7-2 and TRBJ2-7, with D perhaps matching TRBD1 (5 bases). Trimming shortened V by 5 bases and J by 4 bases, and 15 bases separated the two germline ends. The germline gives CDR1 SGHTA, CDR2 FQGNSA. This CDR3 spans 14 amino acids. The CDR3 loop reads CASSPNQGFYEQYF. The CDR3, as DNA: TGTGCCAGCAGCCCCAATCAGGGATTTTACGAGCAGTACTTC.

At least ten counts were recorded for this clonotype. This chain connects TRBV20-1 to TRBJ2-2; D call uncertain. Germline lookup yields CDR1 DFQATT and CDR2 SNEGSKA (reference sequence). The germline V and J ends were trimmed by 1 base and 6 bases, with 12 bases remaining between them. This CDR3 has 14 amino acids. This chain's CDR3 is CSARAPTFSGELFF. In DNA, the CDR3 is TGCAGTGCTAGAGCCCCGACATTTTCCGGGGAGCTGTTTTTT.

The CDR3 loop is CASSRLPTGEAFF. CDR3 nucleotides: TGTGCCAGCTCTCGACTTCCGACGGGGGAAGCTTTCTTT. The rearrangement joins TRBV18 to TRBJ1-1; D remains unclear. The V gene's germline CDR1 is KGHSH and CDR2 LQKENI. The CDR3 length is 13 residues. V was shortened by 6 bases and J by 8 bases, with 16 bases between the two germline ends.

This clonotype was observed a handful of times. The J gene is TRBJ2-7, the V gene TRBV12-2; the table's TRBD1 call for D was not verified on the DNA. TRBV12-2 is assigned pseudogene status. This CDR3 spans 12 amino acids. DNA of the CDR3: TGTGCAAGTCGCTGTTGGACAGGCGAGCAGTACGTC. Its protein is CASRCWTGEQYV.

This clonotype was counted between two and nine times. The gene calls are TRBV2 and TRBJ2-1; 15 bases agree with TRBD2. This CDR3 region has 19 residues. The V segment lost 2 bases and the J segment 12 bases; nucleotides outside the gene matches: 17. CDR1 is SNHLY, CDR2 FYNNEI, per germline. In DNA, the CDR3 is TGTGCCAGCAGTGAATATGGACTAGCGGGGGGGCCCAGGGAGAGGCGGCAGTTCTTC. It encodes CASSEYGLAGGPRERRQFF.

V usage is TRBV7-6 and J usage is TRBJ1-1, with a tentative D call TRBD1 (5 bases). This CDR3 spans 15 amino acids. From germline, CDR1 is SGHVS and CDR2 FNYEAQ. The V end lost 5 bases, the J end lost 1 base, and 14 bases lay between the germline ends. The CDR3: CASSAQGAKNTEAFF. The CDR3 bases are TGTGCCAGCAGCGCCCAGGGAGCAAAGAACACTGAAGCTTTCTTT.

The rearrangement uses TRBV4-2 and TRBJ2-3; the D gene is possibly TRBD2 (7 bases). Trimming took off 0 bases at V and 2 bases at J, with 18 bases between the two ends. Germline loops: CDR1 LGHNA, CDR2 YNFKEQ. This CDR3 comprises 18 residues. CDR3 DNA: TGTGCCAGCAGCCAAGATCTAACGGGGGGCCCCTCCACAGATACGCAGTATTTT. It translates to CASSQDLTGGPSTDTQYF.

The table lists this clonotype with a few counts. The rearrangement uses TRBV20-1 and TRBJ2-1, with D possibly matching TRBD1 (6 bases). Germline V gives CDR1 DFQATT, CDR2 SNEGSKA (reference sequence). CDR3 size: 16 residues. The V gene lost 2 bases and the J gene lost 0 bases, with 14 bases spanning the gap. For the CDR3, the DNA is TGCAGTGCTAGAACCGGACAGATCCGCTCCTACAATGAGCAGTTCTTC. As protein: CSARTGQIRSYNEQFF.

The CDR3 nucleotides are TGTGCCAGCAGTACAACTCGTCTTAATTCTCGCTCCTATAATTCACCCCTCCACTTT. As protein: CASSTTRLNSRSYNSPLHF. The V call is TRBV6-5, the J call TRBJ1-6; D is ambiguous. Trimming took 5 bases from V and 0 from J, leaving 20 bases between them. This CDR3 contains 19 residues. Germline V gene sequence: CDR1 MNHEY, CDR2 SVGAGI.

In this sample, this clonotype turned up many times. The chain uses TRBV23-1 and TRBJ1-6; 7 nucleotides align to TRBD1. TRBV23-1 is noted as an ORF with a role that remains uncertain. CDR3 length equals 15 residues. The junction had 8 bases not matched to a gene; V was cut back by 2 bases and J by 10 bases. The CDR3, as DNA: TGCGCCAGCAGTCAACTACGGACAGGTGGCTCACCCCTCCACTTT. Translated, it gives CASSQLRTGGSPLHF.

A few counts support this clonotype. The chain combines TRBV5-1 with TRBJ2-3, with a weak D call TRBD2 (5 bases). This CDR3 has 14 residues. Trimming cost V 7 bases and J 6 bases, with 18 bases left between them. Per the germline V gene, CDR1 is SGHRS and CDR2 is YFSETQ. CDR3 sequence: CASGSGEGRDTQYF. The CDR3 DNA is TGCGCCAGCGGAAGCGGAGAGGGCCGGGATACGCAGTATTTT.

The V gene is TRBV5-1, the J gene TRBJ2-7; 8 nucleotides agree with TRBD2. There are 15 residues in the CDR3. The trim removed 4 bases at V and 4 bases at J, leaving 10 bases unmatched. CDR1 and CDR2 from the germline V gene are SGHRS and YFSETQ. CDR3 DNA sequence: TGCGCCAGCAGCCCGGGGGGGGCGGCTCCGTACGAGCAGTACTTC. It specifies CASSPGGAAPYEQYF. Full variable domain (outside the CDR3, taken from reference TRBV5-1 and TRBJ2-7): KAGVTQTPRYLIKTRGQQVTLSCSPISGHRSVSWYQQTPGQGLQFLFEYFSETQRNKGNFPGRFSGRQFSNSRSEMNVSTLELGDSALYLCASSPGGAAPYEQYFGPGTRLTVT.

This clonotype has only a few counts. The CDR3 here is CASSRPGTGGWNEQFF. The CDR3 DNA sequence: TGTGCCAGCTCGCGGCCCGGGACAGGGGGCTGGAATGAGCAGTTCTTC. The chain employs TRBV18 and TRBJ2-1; 12 bases line up with TRBD1. The ends lost 6 bases at V and 7 bases at J; junction bases unmatched: 10. This CDR3 is built from 16 residues. Germline V gene sequence: CDR1 KGHSH, CDR2 LQKENI.

This clonotype was seen a handful of times. The V call is TRBV2, the J call TRBJ2-6; no reliable D call. The CDR3 consists of 16 residues. Germline CDR1 reads SNHLY; CDR2 reads FYNNEI. Trimming took 5 bases from V and 2 from J, leaving 13 bases between them. The CDR3, as DNA: TGTGCCAGCAGTAGTAACCGGGCAGCTGGGGCCAACGTCCTGACTTTC. It encodes CASSSNRAAGANVLTF.

The sample holds a few counts of this clonotype. The chain has TRBV3-1 and TRBJ1-1, with D possibly being TRBD1 (5 bases). The CDR3 sequence is 15 residues long. Germline assignment: CDR1 LGHDT and CDR2 YNNKEL (reference sequence). The V gene lost 4 bases and the J gene lost 1 base, with 13 bases spanning the gap. The CDR3 loop reads CASSPLWTPNTEAFF. DNA for the CDR3: TGTGCCAGCAGCCCCCTCTGGACACCGAACACTGAAGCTTTCTTT.

This clonotype was counted ten times or more. The chain is built from TRBV12-3 or TRBV12-4 and TRBJ1-2; no clear D gene. The CDR3 sequence is 14 residues long. V was trimmed by 5 bases and J by 7 bases, leaving 17 bases between them. The CDR3 loop reads CASSLPPGLGGYTF. CDR3 sequence (DNA): TGTGCCAGCAGTCTTCCCCCCGGCCTTGGTGGCTACACCTTC.

V and J are TRBV7-2 and TRBJ2-3; no reliable D call. CDR1 is SGHTA and CDR2 is FQGNSA in the germline V gene. With 3 bases removed from V and 4 bases from J, the gap between germline ends came to 8 bases. The CDR3 runs 13 residues. CDR3 in amino acids: CASSFARSDTQYF. The CDR3 region has the DNA TGTGCCAGCAGCTTTGCGAGATCAGATACGCAGTATTTT.

This rearrangement joins TRBV3-1 to TRBJ1-4; D gene uncertain. The V end lost 2 bases, the J end lost 8 bases, and 9 bases lay between the germline ends. CDR1 is LGHDT and CDR2 is YNNKEL in the germline V gene (reference sequence). This CDR3 is 13 amino acids long. DNA for the CDR3: TGTGCCAGCAGCCAACGGCGGTACGAAAAACTGTTTTTT. Residues: CASSQRRYEKLFF.

V is TRBV12-3 or TRBV12-4 and J is TRBJ2-2; D not certain. The CDR3 runs 15 residues. V gave up 2 bases and J gave up 13 bases, with 20 bases separating them. CDR3 sequence: CASSLTRRRTVGLFF. The CDR3, as DNA: TGTGCCAGCAGTTTAACCCGACGGCGAACAGTGGGGCTGTTTTTT.

The chain recombines TRBV20-1 with TRBJ2-5; D may be TRBD1 (5 bases). V was trimmed by 1 base and J by 1 base, leaving 10 bases between them. The length of the CDR3 is 14 residues. Germline values: CDR1 DFQATT, CDR2 SNEGSKA (reference sequence). In DNA form, the CDR3 reads TGCAGTGCTAGAGTCGAGACAGCCCAAGAGACCCAGTACTTC. Translation gives CSARVETAQETQYF.

V is TRBV27 and J is TRBJ1-2; 7 bases map to TRBD1. The germline gives CDR1 MNHEY, CDR2 SMNVEV (reference sequence). V lost 8 bases to trimming and J lost 6 bases; unmatched junction nucleotides: 12. CDR3 length: 14 amino acids. CDR3 residues: CASGRQGSGDGYTF. In DNA form, the CDR3 reads TGTGCCAGCGGAAGACAGGGTTCGGGGGATGGCTACACCTTC.

The V call is TRBV1, the J call TRBJ2-3; TRBD2 is taken as the D call from the table, unchecked against the DNA. TRBV1 is a known pseudogene. The length of the CDR3 is 17 residues. This chain's CDR3 is CTSSFGGPGARGDTQYF. The CDR3 nucleotides are TGCACCAGCAGCTTCGGGGGGCCGGGGGCCCGGGGGGATACGCAGTATTTT.

Remarks on this clonotype: An end of the junction differs from the germline gene, which may be a read error. The chain carries TRBV20-1 and TRBJ1-5, with D possibly TRBD1 on 5 matching bases. The CDR3 contains 15 residues. The germline V gene encodes CDR1 DFQATT and CDR2 SNEGSKA (reference sequence). CDR3 in amino acids: CSARDLGTANRPQHF. In DNA form, the CDR3 reads TGCAGTGCTAGAGATCTCGGGACCGCGAATCGGCCCCAGCATTTT.

V is TRBV7-2 and J is TRBJ2-3, with TRBD2 identical over 9 bases. The V and J ends lost 1 base and 3 bases, in that order; junction bases with no gene match: 11. Germline-derived CDR1 and CDR2 are SGHTA and FQGNSA. The CDR3 runs 18 residues. The CDR3 protein is CASSLVRGGGARTDTQYF. Here the CDR3 DNA reads TGTGCCAGCAGCTTAGTTCGGGGCGGGGGGGCTCGGACAGATACGCAGTATTTT.

This rearrangement joins TRBV9 to TRBJ2-5, with 12 bases lining up with TRBD2. This CDR3 is built from 16 residues. Germline V CDR1 and CDR2: SGDLS, YYNGEE. With V trimmed by 2 bases and J by 7 bases, 9 bases remained unmatched. CDR3 residues: CASSVSGLAGLGTQYF. In DNA form, the CDR3 reads TGTGCCAGCAGCGTTTCGGGACTAGCGGGCTTGGGGACCCAGTACTTC.

V usage is TRBV7-3 and J usage is TRBJ2-2, with 9 bases aligning to TRBD1. This CDR3 region has 16 residues. With V trimmed by 5 bases and J by 6 bases, 10 bases remained unmatched. CDR1 and CDR2 from the germline V gene are SGHTA and FQGTGA. The CDR3 DNA follows: TGTGCCAGCAGCAAAACAGGGGGCAGGGGACCCGGGGAGCTGTTTTTT. This encodes CASSKTGGRGPGELFF. The complete variable domain, with remaining parts taken from reference TRBV7-3 and TRBJ2-2, reads GAGVSQTPSNKVTEKGKYVELRCDPISGHTALYWYRQSLGQGPEFLIYFQGTGAADDSGLPNDRFFAVRPEGSVSTLKIQRTERGDSAVYLCASSKTGGRGPGELFFGEGSRLTVL.

This clonotype occurred a few times. This rearrangement joins TRBV5-4 to TRBJ2-5; 14 bases fit TRBD2. The V gene's germline CDR1 is SGHNT and CDR2 YYREEE (reference sequence). V was clipped by 4 bases and J by 4 bases; unmatched bases: 6. CDR3 size: 16 residues. Here the CDR3 reads CASSQGLAGASETQYF. CDR3 coding DNA: TGTGCCAGCAGCCAGGGACTAGCGGGGGCTTCAGAGACCCAGTACTTC.